This T cell receptor beta chain is drawn from a study of shared clonotypes between healthy human individuals. Profiled with immunoSEQ multiplex PCR; TCRdb holds only in-frame clones, not every one. The table records approximately 720,000 clones, 55% to 75% of them present only once. Notes on the study in general: Several donors held around 5% of naive CD4 clonotypes in common. Expectations were that clonotype sharing among donors would be affected by sequencing depth. What naive subsets generally showed was a larger estimated richness than memory subsets showed.

Remarks on this clone: The antigen is undetermined.

This CDR3 region has 14 residues. Germline loops: CDR1 KGHSH, CDR2 LQKENI. Trimming took 3 bases from V and 3 from J; bases not matched to a gene: 3. Each donor was a Caucasian adult residing in Nashville, Tennessee. The chain is built from TRBV18 and TRBJ2-7; 9 nucleotides line up with TRBD1. Input material: memory CD4+ T cells sorted from blood. Subset here: CD45RA-negative fraction. The receptor was isolated from a woman in her twenties or thirties in good health. The CDR3 loop is CASSPGTGFYEQYF. The CDR3 DNA reads as TGTGCCAGCTCACCCGGGACAGGGTTCTACGAGCAGTACTTC.